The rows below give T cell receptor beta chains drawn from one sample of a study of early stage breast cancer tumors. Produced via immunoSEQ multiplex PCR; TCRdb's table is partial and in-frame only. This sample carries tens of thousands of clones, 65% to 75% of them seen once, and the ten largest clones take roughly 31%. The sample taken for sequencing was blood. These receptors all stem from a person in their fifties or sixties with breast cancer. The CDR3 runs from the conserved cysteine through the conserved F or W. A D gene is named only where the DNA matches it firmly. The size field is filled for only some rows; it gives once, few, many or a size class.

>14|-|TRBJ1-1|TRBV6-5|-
TGTGCCAGCATCGGGGGTTCAATGAACACTGAAGCTTTCTTT
CASIGGSMNTEAFF
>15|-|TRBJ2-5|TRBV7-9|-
TGTGCCAGCAGCCGTGGGGGGTCCCTCCAAGAGACCCAGTACTTC
CASSRGGSLQETQYF
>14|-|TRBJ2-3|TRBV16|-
TGTGCCAGCAGCCAACCCATGGGGTCAGATACGCAGTATTTT
CASSQPMGSDTQYF
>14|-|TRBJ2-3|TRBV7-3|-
TGTGCCAGCAGCCCTCGAGGGGGCGGGAATACGCAGTATTTT
CASSPRGGGNTQYF
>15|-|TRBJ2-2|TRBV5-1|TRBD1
TGCGCCAGCAGCCAGGGGGCCTCGGGCACCGGGGAGCTGTTTTTT
CASSQGASGTGELFF
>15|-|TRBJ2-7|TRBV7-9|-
TGTGCCAGCAGCTTAGAAGGGGGGGAAGCCTACGAGCAGTACTTC
CASSLEGGEAYEQYF
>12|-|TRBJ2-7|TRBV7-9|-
TGTGCCAGCAGCTTAGGCTTCGACGAGCAGTACTTC
CASSLGFDEQYF
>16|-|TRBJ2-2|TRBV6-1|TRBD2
TGTGCCAGCAGTGAAGCGGGCGGGAGAAGTACCGGGGAGCTGTTTTTT
CASSEAGGRSTGELFF
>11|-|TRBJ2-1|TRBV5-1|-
TGCGCCAGCAGCTTTTCTAATGAGCAGTTCTTC
CASSFSNEQFF
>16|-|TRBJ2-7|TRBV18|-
TGTGCCAGCTCACTCTCCCCGGGGGCGGGACGCTACGAGCAGTACTTC
CASSLSPGAGRYEQYF
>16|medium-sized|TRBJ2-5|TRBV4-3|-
TGCGCCAGCAGCCAAGATATGATAGCGGCGGAGGGGACCCAGTACTTC
CASSQDMIAAEGTQYF
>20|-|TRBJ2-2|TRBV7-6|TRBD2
TGTGCCAGCAGCTCAACCCGAGGTAGCGGGAGGGTAATGAACACCGGGGAGCTGTTTTTT
CASSSTRGSGRVMNTGELFF
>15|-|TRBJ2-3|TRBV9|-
TGTGCCAGCAGCGTAGCGGCAGGCTCCCTCGATACGCAGTATTTT
CASSVAAGSLDTQYF
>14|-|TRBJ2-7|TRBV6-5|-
TGTGCCAGCAGTCCCGACAGGAAGATCTACGAGCAGTACTTC
CASSPDRKIYEQYF
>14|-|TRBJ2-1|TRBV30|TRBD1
TGTGCCTGGGGAACCGGGACAGGAGGCAATGAGCAGTTCTTC
CAWGTGTGGNEQFF
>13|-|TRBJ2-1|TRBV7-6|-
TGTGCCAGCAGAGGGGATAACTACAATGAGCAGTTCTTC
CASRGDNYNEQFF
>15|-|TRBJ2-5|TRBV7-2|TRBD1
TGTGCCAGCAGCTTACAGACAGGGATTCAAGAGACCCAGTACTTC
CASSLQTGIQETQYF
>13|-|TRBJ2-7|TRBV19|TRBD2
TGTGCCAGTAGTCTAGGACTAGCGGTCGAGCAGTACTTC
CASSLGLAVEQYF
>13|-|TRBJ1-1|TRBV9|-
TGTGCCAGCAGTCCCCCGACAAGCACTGAAGCTTTCTTT
CASSPPTSTEAFF
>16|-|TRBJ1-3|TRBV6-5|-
TGTGCCAGCAGTTACTCCCCCAGGATCTCTGGAAACACCATATATTTT
CASSYSPRISGNTIYF
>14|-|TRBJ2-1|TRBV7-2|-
TGTGCCAGCAGCTTAGACGCCGGCCCCAATGAGCAGTTCTTC
CASSLDAGPNEQFF
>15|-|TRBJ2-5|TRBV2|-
TGTGCCAGCACCTGGGGGCAGGGCCCTGAGGAGACCCAGTACTTC
CASTWGQGPEETQYF
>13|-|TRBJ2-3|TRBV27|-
TGTGCCAGCAGTAGCCGGGGTGCAGATACGCAGTATTTT
CASSSRGADTQYF
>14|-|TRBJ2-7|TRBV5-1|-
TGCGCCAGCAGCTTGGAGGCCGGGGCCTACGAGCAGTACTTC
CASSLEAGAYEQYF
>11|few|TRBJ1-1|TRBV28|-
TGTGCCAGCAGTCAAGGGATGGCAGCTTTCTTT
CASSQGMAAFF
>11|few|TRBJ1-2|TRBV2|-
TGTGCCAGCAGTTTGGGGGGGGGCTACACCTTC
CASSLGGGYTF
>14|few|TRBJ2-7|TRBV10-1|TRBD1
TGCGCCAGCACCGCAGGTCAGGGGGCTTACGAGCAGTACTTC
CASTAGQGAYEQYF